What follows are 13 T cell receptor beta chains derived from one specimen sequenced in a study of blood T cells in healthy people across ages. Together with a sample-barcoded 5' primer, a J-beta primer mix was included in a second PCR lasting roughly 7 to 11 cycles. TCRdb re-called the 5' RACE reads with MiXCR, one entry per CDR3 protein. There are hundreds of thousands of distinct CDR3 sequences in the sample; around half occur only once, and approximately 18% lies in the top ten. Sample: blood. These TCRs come from a man older than 75 in good health.

The chain recombines TRBV6-5 with TRBJ2-1; tentative D call: TRBD2 (6 bases). The germline V gene encodes CDR1 MNHEY and CDR2 SVGAGI. The CDR3 runs to 15 residues. Trimming took 7 bases from V and 5 from J, leaving 18 bases between them. The DNA of the CDR3 is TGTGCCAGCACGGCTAGCGCGAGTTTCAACAATGAGCAGTTCTTC. Protein product: CASTASASFNNEQFF.

V gene TRBV30 combines with J gene TRBJ2-7; 11 nucleotides agree with TRBD2. The CDR3 runs to 15 residues. The ends lost 0 bases at V and 7 bases at J; junction bases unmatched: 8. From germline, CDR1 is GTSNPN and CDR2 SVGIG (reference sequence). The chain's CDR3 is CAWSVLSGRAGEQYF. CDR3 DNA: TGTGCCTGGAGTGTACTTAGCGGGAGGGCCGGGGAGCAGTACTTC.

This clonotype was seen ten or more times. The CDR3 spells CASSSVYEQYF. Here the CDR3 DNA reads TGTGCCAGCAGTTCGGTTTACGAGCAGTACTTC. This sequence joins TRBV27 and TRBJ2-7; D is ambiguous. Germline CDR1 MNHEY, CDR2 SMNVEV (reference sequence). Trimming removed 4 bases at V and 4 bases at J, with 5 bases between. This CDR3 region has 11 residues.

The chain recombines TRBV12-3 or TRBV12-4 with TRBJ2-5; D possibly matches TRBD1 or TRBD2 (5 bases each). The CDR3 runs to 14 residues. Trimming removed 9 bases at V and 1 base at J, with 15 bases between. The CDR3 is CASNTPGTQETQYF. The CDR3 DNA reads TGTGCCAGTAACACCCCGGGGACCCAAGAGACCCAGTACTTC.

This clonotype has just a few counts. The chain employs TRBV7-9 and TRBJ2-7, with 8 bases lining up with TRBD1. Germline V gives CDR1 SEHNR, CDR2 FQNEAQ (reference sequence). The CDR3 consists of 15 residues. V lost 0 bases, J lost 1 base, and 2 bases stayed unmatched. CDR3 nucleotide sequence: TGTGCCAGCAGCTTAGCGGGACAGGTTTCCTACGAGCAGTACTTC. Its translation is CASSLAGQVSYEQYF.

Many counts were recorded for this clonotype. This chain joins TRBV25-1 and TRBJ1-1, with 12 bases identical to TRBD1. The CDR3 contains 15 residues. The germline V gene encodes CDR1 MGHDK and CDR2 SYGVNS. J gave up 3 bases and V 6 bases, and 5 bases lay outside the gene matches. The CDR3 protein is CASSGTGGADTEAFF. CDR3 DNA sequence: TGTGCCAGCAGCGGGACAGGGGGCGCGGACACTGAAGCTTTCTTT.

This clonotype was seen a handful of times. The chain is built from TRBV5-1 and TRBJ1-2, with TRBD1 matching over 8 bases. The CDR3 is 15 amino acids. Germline loops: CDR1 SGHRS, CDR2 YFSETQ. Trimming at V came to 4 bases and at J to 4 bases, leaving 9 bases not matched to a gene. The CDR3 here is CASSPATGAPYGYTF. CDR3 coding DNA: TGCGCCAGCAGCCCCGCGACAGGGGCTCCCTATGGCTACACCTTC.

This clonotype occurred a few times. V gene TRBV4-1 combines with J gene TRBJ2-3; D is possibly TRBD1 (5 bases). The CDR3 is 16 residues long. Germline CDR1 is MGHRA and CDR2 is YSYEKL. Trimming cost V 0 bases and J 6 bases, with 16 bases left between them. Here the CDR3 reads CASSQDGAPATDTQYF. CDR3 sequence (DNA): TGCGCCAGCAGCCAAGATGGGGCCCCGGCAACGGATACGCAGTATTTT.

Only a few counts were recorded for this clonotype. The chain recombines TRBV28 with TRBJ2-5; TRBD2 matches at 13 bases. The V and J ends lost 3 bases and 3 bases, in that order; junction bases with no gene match: 7. Germline loops: CDR1 MDHEN, CDR2 SYDVKM. The CDR3 contains 17 residues. CDR3 DNA: TGTGCCAGCAGTTTGGGGACTAGCGGGGATGGGGAAGAGACCCAGTACTTC. It specifies CASSLGTSGDGEETQYF.

The chain uses TRBV11-3 and TRBJ2-1, with 7 bases that match TRBD1. The length of the CDR3 is 14 residues. The germline CDR1 and CDR2 sequences are SGHNT and YENEEA. With 5 bases clipped from V and 10 bases from J, the junction kept 11 bases outside the gene matches. Here the CDR3 DNA reads TGTGCCAGCAGCGGTGGATTAGGGGGCAAGGAGCAGTTCTTC. Protein: CASSGGLGGKEQFF.

This clonotype has more than one count but fewer than ten. This may be a read error, as it is one base from a much larger clone. The gene calls are TRBV10-3 and TRBJ2-7; D is ambiguous. The ends were cut back, 2 bases at V and 7 bases at J, with 12 bases in the middle. CDR1 and CDR2 (germline): ENHRY, SYGVKD. The CDR3 totals 13 residues. The CDR3 DNA sequence: TGTGCCATCAGTGAGGTCCGAATAAATGAGCAGTACTTC. Protein: CAISEVRINEQYF.

This chain uses TRBV19 with TRBJ2-1, with a possible D match to TRBD2 (6 bases). The germline V gene has CDR1 LNHDA and CDR2 SQIVND (reference sequence). The V gene lost 3 bases and the J gene lost 8 bases, with 20 bases spanning the gap. CDR3 size: 16 residues. The CDR3 sequence is CASSIQGNGRGDEQFF. In DNA form, the CDR3 reads TGTGCCAGTAGTATTCAGGGCAACGGGAGAGGCGATGAGCAGTTCTTC.

This clonotype was counted a few times. This sequence joins TRBV12-3 or TRBV12-4 and TRBJ1-2; D gene ambiguous. The germline V and J ends were trimmed by 3 bases and 4 bases, with 6 bases remaining between them. This CDR3 comprises 12 residues. The CDR3 DNA reads as TGTGCCAGCAGTTTTATGGGCTATGGCTACACCTTC. Translation gives CASSFMGYGYTF.